This T cell receptor beta chain was documented in a study of Graves' ophthalmopathy and Graves' hyperthyroidism. Transcripts of RNA were the source for amplifying TCR beta CDR3 regions. The library came from an HTBI-primed first-round RT-PCR and a second-round multiplex PCR. Using its own MiXCR run on the multiplex PCR reads, TCRdb lists one record per CDR3 protein. The sample includes some 750,000 distinct CDR3 sequences, 40% of them seen just once. CDR3 length equals 14 residues. Per the germline V gene, CDR1 is SQVTM and CDR2 is ANQGSEA. Trimming removed 7 bases from V and 4 bases from J, with 16 bases in between. This clonotype was observed a handful of times.

The sequenced sample was peripheral blood. The origin of this receptor is an adult man with Graves' ophthalmopathy. This chain links TRBV29-1 with TRBJ2-2, with D possibly called TRBD1 or TRBD2 (6 bases each). CDR3 region: CSGYWTAGTGELFF. For the CDR3, the DNA is TGCAGCGGCTATTGGACAGCGGGCACCGGGGAGCTGTTTTTT.